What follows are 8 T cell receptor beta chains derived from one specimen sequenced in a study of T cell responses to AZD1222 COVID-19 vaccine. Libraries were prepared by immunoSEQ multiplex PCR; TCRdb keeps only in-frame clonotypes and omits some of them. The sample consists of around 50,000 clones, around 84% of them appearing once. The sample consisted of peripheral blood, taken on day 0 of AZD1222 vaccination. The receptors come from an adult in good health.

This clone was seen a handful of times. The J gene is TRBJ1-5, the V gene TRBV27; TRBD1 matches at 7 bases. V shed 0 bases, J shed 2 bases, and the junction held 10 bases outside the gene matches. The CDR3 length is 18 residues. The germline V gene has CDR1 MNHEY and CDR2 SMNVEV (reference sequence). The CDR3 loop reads CASSLSSLTGDGNQPQHF. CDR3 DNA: TGTGCCAGCAGTTTATCCTCTCTAACAGGGGATGGCAATCAGCCCCAGCATTTT.

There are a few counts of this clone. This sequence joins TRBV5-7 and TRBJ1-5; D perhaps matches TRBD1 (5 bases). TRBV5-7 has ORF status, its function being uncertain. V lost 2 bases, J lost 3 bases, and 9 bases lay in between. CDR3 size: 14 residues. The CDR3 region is CASSFGQINQPQHF. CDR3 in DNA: TGTGCCAGCAGCTTTGGACAAATCAATCAGCCCCAGCATTTT.

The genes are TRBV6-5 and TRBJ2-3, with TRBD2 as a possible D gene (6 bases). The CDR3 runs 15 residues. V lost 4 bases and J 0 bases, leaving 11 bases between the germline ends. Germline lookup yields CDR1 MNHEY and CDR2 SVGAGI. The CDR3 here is CASSSPGGSTDTQYF. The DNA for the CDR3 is TGTGCCAGCAGTTCCCCCGGGGGAAGCACAGATACGCAGTATTTT.

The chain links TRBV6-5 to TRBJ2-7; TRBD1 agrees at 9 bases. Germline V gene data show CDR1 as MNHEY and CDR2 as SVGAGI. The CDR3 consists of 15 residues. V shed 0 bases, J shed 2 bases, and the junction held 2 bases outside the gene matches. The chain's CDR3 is CASSYSRDRAYEQYF. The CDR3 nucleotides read TGTGCCAGCAGTTACTCCAGGGACAGGGCCTACGAGCAGTACTTC.

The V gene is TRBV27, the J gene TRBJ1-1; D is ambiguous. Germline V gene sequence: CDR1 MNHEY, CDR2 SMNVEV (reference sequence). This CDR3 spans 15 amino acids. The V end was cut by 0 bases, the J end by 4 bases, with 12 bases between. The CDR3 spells CASSLSRGISTEAFF. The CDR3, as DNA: TGTGCCAGCAGTTTATCGCGGGGTATAAGCACTGAAGCTTTCTTT.

This CDR3 reads CASSSNGPYEQYF. The CDR3 nucleotides are TGTGCCAGCAGTTCCAACGGACCGTACGAGCAGTACTTC. The chain carries TRBV28 and TRBJ2-7, with no clear D. Germline V CDR1 and CDR2: MDHEN, SYDVKM. This CDR3 is built from 13 residues. V was cut by 4 bases and J by 4 bases, with 11 bases left in between.

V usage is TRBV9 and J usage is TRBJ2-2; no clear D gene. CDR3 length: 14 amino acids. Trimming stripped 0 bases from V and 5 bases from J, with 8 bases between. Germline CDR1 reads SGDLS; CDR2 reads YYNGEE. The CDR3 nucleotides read TGTGCCAGCAGCGTAGCGGTCAATACCGGGGAGCTGTTTTTT. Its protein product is CASSVAVNTGELFF.

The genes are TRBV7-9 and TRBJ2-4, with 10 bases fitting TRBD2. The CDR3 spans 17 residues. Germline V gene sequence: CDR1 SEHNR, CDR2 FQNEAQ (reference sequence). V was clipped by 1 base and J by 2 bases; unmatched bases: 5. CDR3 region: CASSLGPSGGPKNIQYF. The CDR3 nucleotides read TGTGCCAGCAGCTTAGGTCCTAGCGGGGGACCCAAAAACATTCAGTACTTC. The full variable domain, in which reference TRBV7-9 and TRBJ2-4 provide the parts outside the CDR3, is DTGVSQNPRHKITKRGQNVTFRCDPISEHNRLYWYRQTLGQGPEFLTYFQNEAQLEKSRLLSDRFSAERPKGSFSTLEIQRTEQGDSAMYLCASSLGPSGGPKNIQYFGAGTRLSVL.